The next 9 T cell receptor beta chains were all read from a single sample in a study of somatic mutations in cytotoxic T cells in rheumatoid arthritis. The repertoire was sequenced with immunoSEQ multiplex PCR; TCRdb's copy has only in-frame clones and lacks some. The table records tens of thousands of clones, roughly 84% of them present only once. The material sequenced was CD8+ T cells sorted from blood. Source of these receptors: a woman aged 50 to 65 in good health.

The chain links TRBV7-9 to TRBJ1-2; D unresolved. Trimming stripped 8 bases from V and 8 bases from J, with 18 bases between. Germline loops: CDR1 SEHNR, CDR2 FQNEAQ (reference sequence). There are 13 residues in the CDR3. The CDR3 spells CASWRAGTGGYTF. CDR3 DNA sequence: TGTGCCAGCTGGAGGGCCGGTACGGGGGGCTACACCTTC.

The chain links TRBV7-6 to TRBJ2-1, with 10 bases fitting TRBD2. Germline V gene sequence: CDR1 SGHVS, CDR2 FNYEAQ. The CDR3 is 15 residues long. V lost 3 bases, J lost 6 bases, and 5 bases stayed unmatched. The CDR3 sequence: CASSFPAGGPNEQFF. CDR3 in DNA: TGTGCCAGCAGCTTCCCAGCGGGGGGGCCCAATGAGCAGTTCTTC.

The chain joins TRBV20-1 to TRBJ2-1; D gene unclear. V was clipped by 1 base and J by 10 bases, with 5 bases between them. CDR3 length equals 10 residues. CDR1 DFQATT and CDR2 SNEGSKA come from the germline V gene (reference sequence). Here the CDR3 DNA reads TGCAGTGCTAGAGGACGCGAGCAGTTCTTC. Its translation is CSARGREQFF.

This chain joins TRBV9 and TRBJ2-1; 9 nucleotides agree with TRBD2. The ends lost 3 bases at V and 4 bases at J; junction bases unmatched: 2. The germline V gene has CDR1 SGDLS and CDR2 YYNGEE. This CDR3 has 14 residues. The chain's CDR3 is CASSAAGGYNEQFF. In DNA, the CDR3 is TGTGCCAGCAGCGCCGCGGGGGGGTACAATGAGCAGTTCTTC.

This CDR3 reads CASSFMGQLTSGNTVFGEQYV. CDR3 in DNA: TGTGCCAGCAGTTTTATGGGCCAATTGACTAGCGGGAACACCGTCTTTGGCGAGCAGTACGTC. The V call is TRBV27, the J call TRBJ2-7, with TRBD2 matching 11 bases. The germline V gene has CDR1 MNHEY and CDR2 SMNVEV (reference sequence). The ends lost 3 bases at V and 6 bases at J; junction bases unmatched: 25. This CDR3 region has 21 residues.

The count of this clone is one. The chain has TRBV27 and TRBJ2-1; maybe TRBD1 (6 bases). The CDR3 covers 14 residues. Germline assignment: CDR1 MNHEY and CDR2 SMNVEV (reference sequence). Trimming stripped 2 bases from V and 4 bases from J, with 9 bases between. The CDR3 coding sequence is TGTGCCAGCAGTTTAAGGGGGAGTTACAATGAGCAGTTCTTC. This sequence encodes CASSLRGSYNEQFF.

V gene TRBV13 combines with J gene TRBJ2-3; 8 bases fit TRBD2. The CDR3 has 15 residues. Germline values: CDR1 PRHDT, CDR2 FYEKMQ (reference sequence). With 8 bases clipped from V and 4 bases from J, the junction kept 11 bases outside the gene matches. CDR3 residues: CASRLAGGRADTQYF. CDR3 sequence (DNA): TGTGCCAGCCGCCTCGCGGGGGGTAGAGCAGATACGCAGTATTTT.

The rearrangement links TRBV5-4 to TRBJ1-3; D is unclear. In germline, CDR1 is SGHNT, CDR2 YYREEE (reference sequence). V was pared by 0 bases and J by 0 bases, with 7 bases between. There are 15 residues in the CDR3. CDR3 protein: CASSLEPYSGNTIYF. The CDR3 DNA is TGTGCCAGCAGCTTGGAACCGTACTCTGGAAACACCATATATTTT. The variable domain in full, with the rest retrieved from reference TRBV5-4 and TRBJ1-3, is ETGVTQSPTHLIKTRGQQVTLRCSSQSGHNTVSWYQQALGQGPQFIFQYYREEENGRGNFPPRFSGLQFPNYSSELNVNALELDDSALYLCASSLEPYSGNTIYFGEGSWLTVV.

In DNA form, the CDR3 reads TGTGCCAGCGGTGCCCTAGCGGAGCTACAAGAGACCCAGTACTTC. Amino acids: CASGALAELQETQYF. V is TRBV27 and J is TRBJ2-5; 7 nucleotides match TRBD2. Per germline, CDR1 MNHEY and CDR2 SMNVEV (reference sequence). V dropped 8 bases and J dropped 2; count of bases not matched to a gene: 11. The CDR3 is made up of 15 amino acids.